This TCR beta chain was identified in a study of early T cells in non-severe SARS-CoV-2 infection (dated by TCRdb to about 2021). Background on the whole study: TCR sequencing used bulk RNA from unsorted whole blood, so alpha and beta chains could not be paired.

Set within a cohort of healthcare workers in London, UK, this nested case-control study involved weekly PCR testing of nasopharyngeal swabs along with blood sampling. Between 23 and 31 March 2020, the week of the UK lockdown, healthcare workers were enrolled and then followed up weekly for as long as 16 weeks. Comment on this clonotype: Its specific antigen is unknown. Base quality data are lacking; no much larger clone is found one base away.

The CDR3 numbers 13 residues from cysteine through phenylalanine. Only CDR3 DNA is held: 39 bases, read in frame from base 1. Trimming leaves V shorter by 10 bases and J shorter by 3 bases, with the junction holding 6 bases beyond the gene matches. The germline V gene supplies CDR1 MDHEN and CDR2 SYDVKM. Findings and caveats that apply to the study as a whole: Matching against VDJdb was skewed toward anti-spike CD8 responses, likely underestimated virus-specific expansions, and missed private and CD4 specificities.

The library was obtained by 5' RACE. Instrument on record: NextSeq 500. The TCR library protocol attached unique molecular identifiers to individual cDNA molecules to correct for sequencing error and PCR bias. Both TCR alpha and beta chains were sequenced, and tight co-correlation was observed between alpha and beta sequence abundances in each sample. The paper's data handling went like this. Decombinator V4 was used to annotate the V gene, J gene and CDR3 of the TCR sequences. TCRs were defined as expanded if a significant change between any two time points was detected under a Poisson model with p below 0.0001. Abundances of TCRs were expressed as counts per million after normalisation to the total number of TCRs sequenced in each sample. TRAV1-2 paired with TRAJ12, TRAJ20 or TRAJ33 defined MAIT TCRs, while TRAV10 paired with TRAJ18 defined iNKT TCRs. A search of VDJdb, accessed on 1 November 2021, was run for TCRs annotated to CMV, EBV and SARS-CoV-2, with TCRs annotated for multiple antigens excluded. Clones were called with MiXCR by TCRdb after fastp trimmed the public reads at Q25, and only in-frame beta chains were retained. Rows merge per CDR3 protein into single entries with the most common DNA and genes. TCRdb, not the authors, supplied the V and J calls. The sample yields about 100,000 distinct CDR3 sequences; about 13% were counted once. The ten largest account for 2% to 2.5% of the sample.

Sequenced sample: whole blood. In this chain, TRBV28 is recombined with TRBJ1-5, with TRBD1 matching 7 junction bases. The receptor's source is an adult who was a healthcare worker with PCR-confirmed SARS-CoV-2 infection or an uninfected control (not recorded which). Here is the DNA: TGTGCCACCCATGGACAGGTCAATCAGCCCCAGCATTTT. Translated, it reads CATHGQVNQPQHF.